These 20 T cell receptor beta chains share one sample of origin, sequenced in a study of cytomegalovirus exposure and HLA in healthy donors. Sequenced by immunoSEQ multiplex PCR; TCRdb stores in-frame clones only, minus some. The repertoire holds around 200,000 clones, with almost 90% as singletons. Specimen: PBMCs. The receptors shown here come from a woman aged 18-29 years in good health and CMV-seronegative.

The chain combines TRBV28 with TRBJ2-2, with D possibly matching TRBD2 (5 bases). This CDR3 comprises 13 residues. V lost 3 bases and J 3 bases, leaving 5 bases between the germline ends. Per germline, CDR1 MDHEN and CDR2 SYDVKM. The CDR3 DNA is TGTGCCAGCAGTTTGGAGGACACCGGGGAGCTGTTTTTT. The encoded protein is CASSLEDTGELFF. Drawing the rest from reference TRBV28 and TRBJ2-2, the complete variable domain is DVKVTQSSRYLVKRTGEKVFLECVQDMDHENMFWYRQDPGLGLRLIYFSYDVKMKEKGDIPEGYSVSREKKERFSLILESASTNQTSMYLCASSLEDTGELFFGEGSRLTVL.

With regard to this clone: The identical CDR3 is also encoded by other nucleotide sequences in the sample. The genes are TRBV28 and TRBJ2-7; D is undetermined. Germline CDR1 and CDR2: MDHEN and SYDVKM. The CDR3 consists of 14 residues. Trimming removed 5 bases at V and 2 bases at J, with 13 bases between. CDR3: CASSPNTTPYEQYF. The CDR3, as DNA: TGTGCCAGCAGTCCCAACACAACCCCCTACGAGCAGTACTTC.

The V gene is TRBV4-1, the J gene TRBJ2-1; 10 bases match TRBD2. CDR3 length: 16 residues. Germline CDR1 reads MGHRA; CDR2 reads YSYEKL. J gave up 2 bases and V 1 base, and 2 bases lay outside the gene matches. The CDR3 region is CASSQATSGAYNEQFF. CDR3 nucleotides: TGCGCCAGCAGCCAAGCCACTAGCGGGGCCTACAATGAGCAGTTCTTC.

The genes are TRBV5-1 and TRBJ2-3; 9 nucleotides agree with TRBD1. CDR3 length equals 16 residues. Trimming at V came to 4 bases and at J to 6 bases, leaving 12 bases not matched to a gene. In germline, CDR1 is SGHRS, CDR2 YFSETQ. CDR3 sequence (DNA): TGCGCCAGCAGCGTTACCGGGACAGGGTTCGCGGATACGCAGTATTTT. Translating it yields CASSVTGTGFADTQYF.

V usage is TRBV15 and J usage is TRBJ2-5, with TRBD2 identical over 8 bases. Per the germline V gene, CDR1 is LNHNV and CDR2 is YYDKDF (reference sequence). The CDR3 is 17 residues long. J lost 3 bases, V lost 1 base, and 10 bases had no gene match. CDR3 DNA: TGTGCCACCAGCAGAGGAGCGGGAGTTTACAATAAAGAGACCCAGTACTTC. This translates into CATSRGAGVYNKETQYF.

The V and J genes are TRBV19 and TRBJ1-2, with TRBD1 matching over 8 bases. The CDR3 loop spans 16 amino acids. V dropped 6 bases and J dropped 4; count of bases not matched to a gene: 13. The V gene's germline CDR1 is LNHDA and CDR2 SQIVND (reference sequence). The CDR3 DNA follows: TGTGCCAGTAGCTGGAGGACAGGGACGTCTTTCTATGGCTACACCTTC. Its translation: CASSWRTGTSFYGYTF.

This chain uses TRBV10-3 with TRBJ2-1, with D hard to call. The CDR3 is made up of 13 amino acids. Germline loops: CDR1 ENHRY, CDR2 SYGVKD. Deletions cut 2 bases from V and 7 bases from J, with 9 bases between. CDR3 protein: CAISEPGPNEQFF. CDR3 coding DNA: TGTGCCATCAGTGAGCCGGGTCCTAATGAGCAGTTCTTC.

The CDR3 DNA follows: TGTGCCAGCTGCCTAGCGGGAGTCAATGAGCAGTTCTTC. This encodes CASCLAGVNEQFF. The gene calls are TRBV28 and TRBJ2-1, with TRBD2 identical over 10 bases. J was trimmed by 6 bases and V by 8 bases; bases with no gene match: 4. This CDR3 has 13 residues. In germline, CDR1 is MDHEN, CDR2 SYDVKM.

The gene calls are TRBV6-1 and TRBJ1-1; TRBD1 matches at 7 bases. The V segment lost 5 bases and the J segment 4 bases; nucleotides outside the gene matches: 7. The CDR3 length is 14 residues. The V gene's germline CDR1 is MNHNS and CDR2 SASEGT. In nucleotides, the CDR3 is TGTGCCAGCAGTACAAACAGGGGTAGCACTGAAGCTTTCTTT. It codes for CASSTNRGSTEAFF.

The genes are TRBV28 and TRBJ2-7; D may be TRBD2 (6 bases). Trimming removed 5 bases from V and 2 bases from J, with 13 bases in between. This CDR3 spans 14 amino acids. Germline CDR1 and CDR2: MDHEN and SYDVKM. This chain's CDR3 is CASSPPWGAYEQYF. In DNA form, the CDR3 reads TGTGCCAGCAGTCCGCCCTGGGGGGCCTACGAGCAGTACTTC.

The CDR3 is CASSPYFPGLAGGNEQYF. The DNA of the CDR3 is TGCGCCAGCAGCCCCTACTTTCCGGGACTAGCGGGAGGGAACGAGCAGTACTTC. This chain links TRBV4-1 with TRBJ2-7; 16 bases align to TRBD2. CDR1 is MGHRA and CDR2 is YSYEKL in the germline V gene. The junction had 11 bases not matched to a gene; V was cut back by 4 bases and J by 5 bases. The CDR3 length is 18 residues.

The chain couples TRBV4-1 to TRBJ2-1; D is possibly TRBD1 (5 bases). Trimming pared 0 bases from V and 10 bases from J, leaving 16 bases between. The CDR3 is 15 residues long. The germline CDR1 and CDR2 sequences are MGHRA and YSYEKL. DNA of the CDR3: TGCGCCAGCAGCCAAGACCCCCAGGGTTCAGGCGAGCAGTTCTTC. This translates into CASSQDPQGSGEQFF.

The chain couples TRBV15 to TRBJ2-2, with D maybe TRBD1 (5 bases). The CDR3 totals 15 residues. Deletions cut 1 base from V and 6 bases from J, with 12 bases between. Germline CDR1 is LNHNV and CDR2 is YYDKDF (reference sequence). The CDR3 sequence is CATSRANTGAGELFF. In DNA, the CDR3 is TGTGCCACCAGCAGAGCTAACACAGGCGCCGGGGAGCTGTTTTTT.

The chain employs TRBV28 and TRBJ1-2, with D unclear. V was clipped by 5 bases and J by 5 bases, with 9 bases between them. CDR1 and CDR2 (germline): MDHEN, SYDVKM. This CDR3 spans 12 amino acids. The CDR3 loop is CASSPAAYGYTF. The DNA of the CDR3 is TGTGCCAGCAGTCCAGCGGCTTATGGCTACACCTTC.

The J gene is TRBJ2-7, the V gene TRBV28; D is possibly TRBD1 (6 bases). The CDR3 covers 13 residues. The V gene's germline CDR1 is MDHEN and CDR2 SYDVKM. Trimming left V 2 bases short and J 9 bases short, with 14 bases between. The CDR3 nucleotides read TGTGCCAGCAGTTTAGACAGGACTGGTGGGCAGTACTTC. Its translation is CASSLDRTGGQYF.

About this clone: One end of the junction does not line up with germline, which may come from a read error. This sequence joins TRBV7-7 and TRBJ2-2; TRBD2 might be the D (5 bases). CDR1 is SSHAT and CDR2 is FNYEAQ in the germline V gene (reference sequence). The CDR3 has 16 amino acids. The CDR3: CASSLVVARNTGELFF. As DNA, the CDR3 is TGTGCTAGCAGCTTAGTGGTAGCGAGAAACACCGGGGAGCTGTTTTTT.

This chain joins TRBV5-6 and TRBJ1-4, with D possibly matching TRBD1 (5 bases). The CDR3 is 17 amino acids. Germline V gene data show CDR1 as SGHDT and CDR2 as YYEEEE. V was shortened by 0 bases and J by 0 bases, with 12 bases between the two germline ends. The CDR3 loop is CASSLAKGRATNEKLFF. In DNA, the CDR3 is TGTGCCAGCAGCTTGGCGAAAGGCAGGGCAACTAATGAAAAACTGTTTTTT.

The rearrangement links TRBV7-6 to TRBJ2-1, with 16 bases lining up with TRBD2. Germline V CDR1 and CDR2: SGHVS, FNYEAQ. This CDR3 is 20 amino acids long. J was trimmed by 6 bases and V by 5 bases; bases with no gene match: 16. CDR3 sequence (DNA): TGTGCCAGCAGCCTTTTACCGGGACTAGCGGGAGGGCCCCGGTTCAATGAGCAGTTCTTC. It yields the protein CASSLLPGLAGGPRFNEQFF.

The chain carries TRBV9 and TRBJ2-3; 11 bases line up with TRBD1. The CDR3 is 15 residues long. The V gene end was trimmed by 3 bases and the J gene end by 4 bases; junction bases not matched to a gene: 4. CDR1 SGDLS and CDR2 YYNGEE come from the germline V gene. The CDR3 spells CASSAGTGGADTQYF. The CDR3 DNA is TGTGCCAGCAGCGCGGGGACAGGGGGGGCAGATACGCAGTATTTT.

The CDR3 DNA sequence: TGTGCCAGCAGTTTCGGCTTGGGGGGGAGCTCCTACGAGCAGTACTTC. Its protein product is CASSFGLGGSSYEQYF. The J gene is TRBJ2-7, the V gene TRBV28, with 7 positions matching TRBD2. V shed 3 bases, J shed 0 bases, and the junction held 8 bases outside the gene matches. The CDR3 extends over 16 amino acids. In germline, CDR1 is MDHEN, CDR2 SYDVKM. Using reference TRBV28 and TRBJ2-7 for the parts outside the CDR3, the full variable domain is DVKVTQSSRYLVKRTGEKVFLECVQDMDHENMFWYRQDPGLGLRLIYFSYDVKMKEKGDIPEGYSVSREKKERFSLILESASTNQTSMYLCASSFGLGGSSYEQYFGPGTRLTVT.